These 10 T cell receptor beta chains came from one sample sequenced in a study of graft-versus-host responses after intestinal transplantation. These receptors' antigens are unknown. The protocol was immunoSEQ multiplex PCR, while the TCRdb copy is restricted to in-frame clones and leaves out a portion. The repertoire holds around 76,000 clones, with approximately 94% as singletons. Sequencing used unstimulated CD8+ T cells sorted from spleen or lymph node cells, obtained before intestinal transplant. Receptors originate from a human donor who received an intestinal transplant.

The V call is TRBV6-5, the J call TRBJ2-2, with D tentatively TRBD1 or TRBD2 (5 bases each). Between the trimmed V and J ends, which lost 4 bases and 3 bases, there was a span of 9 bases. The germline CDR1 and CDR2 sequences are MNHEY and SVGAGI. The CDR3 loop spans 14 amino acids. The CDR3, as DNA: TGTGCCAGCAGTTCCGGGACCCACACCGGGGAGCTGTTTTTT. Translating it yields CASSSGTHTGELFF.

The J gene is TRBJ2-1, the V gene TRBV28; 13 bases are shared with TRBD2. The germline V gene has CDR1 MDHEN and CDR2 SYDVKM. With V trimmed by 3 bases and J by 10 bases, 24 bases remained unmatched. This CDR3 contains 21 residues. The CDR3 here is CASSFIYTSPWTSGSRGEQFF. The CDR3 DNA reads as TGTGCCAGCAGTTTTATCTACACGTCCCCTTGGACTAGCGGGAGTCGCGGCGAGCAGTTCTTC.

The sample holds one count of this clone. The gene calls are TRBV9 and TRBJ1-1, with D perhaps TRBD1 (6 bases). The ends were cut back, 4 bases at V and 1 base at J, with 8 bases in the middle. The CDR3 extends over 13 amino acids. Germline lookup yields CDR1 SGDLS and CDR2 YYNGEE. The DNA of the CDR3 is TGTGCCAGCAGCATCAGGGGGAACACTGAAGCTTTCTTT. Amino acid sequence: CASSIRGNTEAFF.

The chain joins TRBV18 to TRBJ1-5; unclear D gene. Germline CDR1 is KGHSH and CDR2 is LQKENI. Trimming removed 3 bases at V and 0 bases at J, with 0 bases between. The CDR3 loop spans 12 amino acids. The CDR3 spells CASSPSNQPQHF. CDR3 nucleotide sequence: TGTGCCAGCTCACCTAGCAATCAGCCCCAGCATTTT.

This chain joins TRBV4-2 and TRBJ2-7; 8 nucleotides line up with TRBD1. V lost 1 base and J lost 3; bases outside the gene matches: 5. The CDR3 runs to 15 residues. Germline assignment: CDR1 LGHNA and CDR2 YNFKEQ. DNA for the CDR3: TGTGCCAGCAGCCAAGTACAGGGGGGAAACTACGAGCAGTACTTC. The encoded protein is CASSQVQGGNYEQYF.

The chain carries TRBV6-5 and TRBJ1-1, with TRBD1 as a possible D gene (5 bases). Trimming left V 3 bases short and J 1 base short, with 15 bases between. The CDR3 is made up of 16 amino acids. From germline, CDR1 is MNHEY and CDR2 SVGAGI. In nucleotides, the CDR3 is TGTGCCAGCAGTTATGGACGTTGGGGCCAGAACACTGAAGCTTTCTTT. It codes for CASSYGRWGQNTEAFF.

The rearrangement links TRBV14 to TRBJ2-1, with 10 bases that match TRBD2. V was clipped by 0 bases and J by 6 bases; unmatched bases: 8. There are 17 residues in the CDR3. Germline CDR1 SGHDN, CDR2 FVKESK. The chain's CDR3 is CASSQDHPSGSVNEQFF. The CDR3 DNA is TGTGCCAGCAGCCAAGATCATCCTAGCGGGAGTGTCAATGAGCAGTTCTTC.

The V call is TRBV19, the J call TRBJ2-3, with D tentatively TRBD1 or TRBD2 (5 bases each). Germline CDR1 and CDR2: LNHDA and SQIVND (reference sequence). Trimming left V 0 bases short and J 7 bases short, with 14 bases between. There are 15 residues in the CDR3. CDR3 in amino acids: CASSIDSWGINTQYF. The CDR3 DNA follows: TGTGCCAGTAGTATAGATAGTTGGGGGATAAATACGCAGTATTTT.

V usage is TRBV5-6 and J usage is TRBJ2-3; 8 nucleotides match TRBD1. The junction had 14 bases not matched to a gene; V was cut back by 5 bases and J by 6 bases. Germline loops: CDR1 SGHDT, CDR2 YYEEEE. The CDR3 has 16 amino acids. Here the CDR3 reads CASRVGTGPAGDTQYF. Here the CDR3 DNA reads TGTGCCAGCAGAGTTGGGACAGGCCCTGCGGGGGATACGCAGTATTTT.

The chain uses TRBV9 and TRBJ1-5; D might be TRBD1 (6 bases). The V gene's germline CDR1 is SGDLS and CDR2 YYNGEE. The CDR3 has 15 residues. V was pared by 3 bases and J by 0 bases, with 10 bases between. Written as DNA, the CDR3 is TGTGCCAGCAGCGCCGGGGGCGGTAGCAATCAGCCCCAGCATTTT. As protein: CASSAGGGSNQPQHF.